The 32 T cell receptor beta chains reported below all come from one sample, sequenced in a study of CD8 T cells in ankylosing spondylitis. General study results and limits: The study identified a TCR beta motif of several highly homologous variants that appeared characteristic of ankylosing spondylitis blood.

MiXCR, run by TCRdb on the 5' RACE reads, gives a single entry per CDR3 protein. The sample lists around 390,000 distinct CDR3 sequences, around 20% occurring once. The antigens these receptors bind are not known. The sequenced sample was blood, either unsorted or a sorted T cell fraction (not recorded which). These receptors were taken from a male donor with ankylosing spondylitis.

The table lists this clonotype with many counts. The chain uses TRBV7-2 and TRBJ2-2; D is uncertain. CDR1 and CDR2 (germline): SGHTA, FQGNSA. This CDR3 comprises 14 residues. The V end lost 2 bases, the J end lost 5 bases, and 9 bases lay between the germline ends. The CDR3 DNA follows: TGTGCCAGCAGCTTACGGTCAAAAACCGGGGAGCTGTTTTTT. Translation: CASSLRSKTGELFF.

This clonotype was observed at least ten times. This chain joins TRBV5-1 and TRBJ2-1; no clear D. CDR3 size: 13 residues. Germline V CDR1 and CDR2: SGHRS, YFSETQ. V gave up 2 bases and J gave up 5 bases, with 8 bases separating them. The CDR3 spells CASSFSRDNEQFF. The DNA of the CDR3 is TGCGCCAGCAGCTTTTCTAGAGACAATGAGCAGTTCTTC.

V gene TRBV20-1 combines with J gene TRBJ2-3; TRBD2 matches 11 bases. V was clipped by 6 bases and J by 2 bases; unmatched bases: 13. CDR3 length equals 17 residues. The germline V gene has CDR1 DFQATT and CDR2 SNEGSKA (reference sequence). The chain's CDR3 is CSAPTLGTSGSTDTQYF. The CDR3 DNA sequence: TGCAGTGCGCCCACCTTAGGGACTAGCGGCTCCACAGATACGCAGTATTTT.

V and J are TRBV30 and TRBJ2-5; 9 positions match TRBD1. The CDR3 runs to 15 residues. V was clipped by 2 bases and J by 7 bases; unmatched bases: 11. Per the germline V gene, CDR1 is GTSNPN and CDR2 is SVGIG (reference sequence). The CDR3 DNA reads TGTGCCTGGAGTCCGTGGACAGGGGAGTTAGGGACCCAGTACTTC. Its protein product is CAWSPWTGELGTQYF.

The chain has TRBV7-9 and TRBJ2-7; tentatively, D is TRBD2 (5 bases). This CDR3 is built from 15 residues. Germline loops: CDR1 SEHNR, CDR2 FQNEAQ (reference sequence). With 5 bases removed from V and 6 bases from J, the gap between germline ends came to 20 bases. CDR3 loop: CASSTAGIRGLEQYF. For the CDR3, the DNA is TGTGCCAGCAGCACCGCCGGGATCCGCGGCCTCGAGCAGTACTTC.

The chain employs TRBV5-1 and TRBJ2-7; 9 bases are a match to TRBD1. CDR1 is SGHRS, CDR2 YFSETQ, per germline. The CDR3 covers 15 residues. The V and J ends lost 5 bases and 2 bases, in that order; junction bases with no gene match: 8. The CDR3 DNA reads as TGCGCCAGCAGTACAGGGGGCGTATCTACCTACGAGCAGTACTTC. Protein sequence: CASSTGGVSTYEQYF.

The CDR3: CSARPSGNTGELFF. The CDR3 region has the DNA TGCAGTGCTAGACCTAGCGGGAACACCGGGGAGCTGTTTTTT. The chain employs TRBV20-1 and TRBJ2-2, with TRBD2 identical over 7 bases. Germline values: CDR1 DFQATT, CDR2 SNEGSKA (reference sequence). The CDR3 has 14 amino acids. V lost 2 bases to trimming and J lost 1 base; unmatched junction nucleotides: 1.

The V call is TRBV27, the J call TRBJ1-4; weak D call: TRBD1 (6 bases). Trimming took off 7 bases at V and 11 bases at J, with 17 bases between the two ends. Per the germline V gene, CDR1 is MNHEY and CDR2 is SMNVEV (reference sequence). The CDR3 loop spans 13 amino acids. The CDR3 coding sequence is TGTGCCAGCACTCAGACAGGCTTGGGGAAACTGTTTTTT. It is translated as CASTQTGLGKLFF.

The chain recombines TRBV6-1 with TRBJ1-1; D is ambiguous. Deletions cut 6 bases from V and 4 bases from J, with 15 bases between. Germline V gene data show CDR1 as MNHNS and CDR2 as SASEGT. CDR3 length: 14 amino acids. Here the CDR3 DNA reads TGTGCCAGCAGGCTTGGGCCGGGGAGCACTGAAGCTTTCTTT. Amino acid sequence: CASRLGPGSTEAFF.

This chain uses TRBV6-5 with TRBJ2-7; no definite D call. With 3 bases removed from V and 4 bases from J, the gap between germline ends came to 13 bases. Germline loops: CDR1 MNHEY, CDR2 SVGAGI. The CDR3 consists of 14 residues. The CDR3 spells CASSYSQERYEQYF. The CDR3 nucleotides are TGTGCCAGCAGTTATTCCCAAGAGCGTTACGAGCAGTACTTC.

This clonotype showed up just a few times. The chain carries TRBV28 and TRBJ2-7; unclear D gene. This CDR3 has 11 amino acids. V dropped 6 bases and J dropped 7 bases, with 10 bases sitting between them. From germline, CDR1 is MDHEN and CDR2 SYDVKM. CDR3 sequence: CASRSSWEQYF. CDR3 nucleotide sequence: TGTGCCAGCAGGTCGTCGTGGGAGCAGTACTTC.

This clonotype was counted ten times or more. The V and J genes are TRBV4-2 and TRBJ2-3, with D uncertain. From germline, CDR1 is LGHNA and CDR2 YNFKEQ. CDR3 size: 13 residues. V lost 4 bases and J 6 bases, leaving 11 bases between the germline ends. The DNA for the CDR3 is TGTGCCAGCAGCCCATCGGTCTTGGATACGCAGTATTTT. This gives the protein CASSPSVLDTQYF.

This clonotype was observed a few times. This chain connects TRBV19 to TRBJ2-4; tentative D call: TRBD2 (6 bases). CDR3 length: 16 amino acids. Trimming shortened V by 4 bases and J by 0 bases, and 13 bases separated the two germline ends. CDR1 LNHDA and CDR2 SQIVND come from the germline V gene (reference sequence). CDR3 region: CASSRGLPIAKNIQYF. In DNA, the CDR3 is TGTGCCAGTAGTAGGGGACTTCCCATAGCCAAAAACATTCAGTACTTC.

The V call is TRBV19, the J call TRBJ2-3; possibly TRBD2 for D (7 bases). The V end lost 3 bases, the J end lost 3 bases, and 13 bases lay between the germline ends. CDR1 LNHDA and CDR2 SQIVND come from the germline V gene (reference sequence). The CDR3 contains 15 residues. In DNA, the CDR3 is TGTGCCAGTAGTATGAGCGGGACACAGACAGATACGCAGTATTTT. It is translated as CASSMSGTQTDTQYF.

This clonotype was detected only a few times. This chain uses TRBV4-1 with TRBJ1-4; a weak D match, TRBD1 (6 bases). This CDR3 spans 18 amino acids. CDR1 is MGHRA and CDR2 is YSYEKL in the germline V gene. Deletions cut 4 bases from V and 5 bases from J, with 23 bases between. In nucleotides, the CDR3 is TGCGCCAGCAGCCCACTATATTACAGGGACACCCAGAATGAAAAACTGTTTTTT. Protein: CASSPLYYRDTQNEKLFF.

This clonotype has only a few counts. The chain recombines TRBV7-2 with TRBJ1-1; D may be TRBD1 (5 bases). In germline, CDR1 is SGHTA, CDR2 FQGNSA. This CDR3 is built from 14 residues. V was pared by 3 bases and J by 1 base, with 9 bases between. CDR3 in amino acids: CASSFSTANTEAFF. DNA for the CDR3: TGTGCCAGCAGCTTCTCGACAGCGAACACTGAAGCTTTCTTT. Supplemented by reference TRBV7-2 and TRBJ1-1, the full variable domain reads GAGVSQSPSNKVTEKGKDVELRCDPISGHTALYWYRQSLGQGLEFLIYFQGNSAPDKSGLPSDRFSAERTGGSVSTLTIQRTQQEDSAVYLCASSFSTANTEAFFGQGTRLTVV.

This chain uses TRBV4-1 with TRBJ1-2; D is perhaps TRBD1 (5 bases). The CDR3 contains 14 residues. The germline CDR1 and CDR2 sequences are MGHRA and YSYEKL. Trimming took off 3 bases at V and 6 bases at J, with 14 bases between the two ends. The CDR3 spells CASSQRATGDGYTF. The CDR3 coding sequence is TGCGCCAGCAGCCAGAGGGCAACAGGCGATGGCTACACCTTC.

This clonotype has at least ten counts. The V gene is TRBV20-1, the J gene TRBJ2-1; 14 positions agree with TRBD2. Germline CDR1 is DFQATT and CDR2 is SNEGSKA (reference sequence). J was trimmed by 6 bases and V by 0 bases; bases with no gene match: 4. This CDR3 comprises 16 residues. The CDR3 nucleotides are TGCAGTGCTAGAGATGGGACTAGCGGGAGAGTCAATGAGCAGTTCTTC. Translated: CSARDGTSGRVNEQFF.

This clonotype was detected ten times or more. This chain uses TRBV5-1 with TRBJ2-4; D unclear. The CDR3 covers 15 residues. Looked up from germline, CDR1 is SGHRS and CDR2 is YFSETQ. The V and J ends lost 0 bases and 5 bases respectively, with 12 bases between them. DNA for the CDR3: TGCGCCAGCAGCTTGGACAGTCCAGGTGAAAACATTCAGTACTTC. This codes for CASSLDSPGENIQYF.

Only a few counts were recorded for this clonotype. The rearrangement uses TRBV5-1 and TRBJ1-2; tentatively, D is TRBD1 (5 bases). Trimming pared 1 base from V and 7 bases from J, leaving 17 bases between. The germline V gene has CDR1 SGHRS and CDR2 YFSETQ. The CDR3 has 15 amino acids. CDR3 DNA sequence: TGCGCCAGCAGCTTGTCGAGCGTTCTTGACAGTGGCTACACCTTC. Translation: CASSLSSVLDSGYTF.

Many counts were recorded for this clonotype. V is TRBV27 and J is TRBJ2-3; D is unclear. Per the germline V gene, CDR1 is MNHEY and CDR2 is SMNVEV (reference sequence). The CDR3 sequence is 11 residues long. The V and J ends lost 7 bases and 0 bases respectively, with 2 bases between them. CDR3 amino acids: CASTSTDTQYF. The CDR3 nucleotides read TGTGCCAGCACCAGCACAGATACGCAGTATTTT.

This clonotype has a handful of counts. V and J are TRBV25-1 and TRBJ2-7; D gene ambiguous. V lost 1 base to trimming and J lost 2 bases, with 3 bases between them. This CDR3 has 12 amino acids. Germline CDR1 is MGHDK and CDR2 is SYGVNS. The CDR3 bases are TGTGCCAGCAGTGAATCTCCCTACGAGCAGTACTTC. Translation: CASSESPYEQYF.

The V call is TRBV29-1, the J call TRBJ2-4; no firm D call. V lost 7 bases to trimming and J lost 6 bases, with 16 bases between them. CDR1 and CDR2 from the germline V gene are SQVTM and ANQGSEA. This CDR3 spans 13 amino acids. CDR3 coding DNA: TGCAGCGCCTTCCCTTCTCCGGGAAACATTCAGTACTTC. This sequence encodes CSAFPSPGNIQYF.

V gene TRBV7-9 combines with J gene TRBJ2-1; 11 bases line up with TRBD2. Germline values: CDR1 SEHNR, CDR2 FQNEAQ (reference sequence). The CDR3 length is 15 residues. J was trimmed by 7 bases and V by 6 bases; bases with no gene match: 8. The CDR3 bases are TGTGCCAGCAGTCCAACTAGCGGGAGTGAAAATGAGCAGTTCTTC. This gives the protein CASSPTSGSENEQFF.

This chain connects TRBV11-3 to TRBJ1-1; D is unclear. Trimming stripped 1 base from V and 2 bases from J, with 11 bases between. The germline CDR1 and CDR2 sequences are SGHNT and YENEEA. The CDR3 covers 15 residues. The CDR3 DNA sequence: TGTGCCAGCAGCTTAGGAGACGGTATAAACACTGAAGCTTTCTTT. Translation: CASSLGDGINTEAFF.

This chain joins TRBV27 and TRBJ2-5, with no clear D. The germline V gene has CDR1 MNHEY and CDR2 SMNVEV (reference sequence). This CDR3 is 15 amino acids long. V was trimmed by 7 bases and J by 2 bases, leaving 17 bases between them. The CDR3 nucleotides read TGTGCCAGCACCCCTCGTGCGGCTACTCAAGAGACCCAGTACTTC. The encoded protein is CASTPRAATQETQYF.

The chain uses TRBV20-1 and TRBJ2-7; 9 bases line up with TRBD1. V shed 6 bases, J shed 4 bases, and the junction held 13 bases outside the gene matches. This CDR3 contains 15 residues. Germline V gives CDR1 DFQATT, CDR2 SNEGSKA (reference sequence). This CDR3 reads CSATERGQGLYEQYF. The CDR3 DNA sequence: TGCAGTGCCACGGAAAGGGGACAGGGATTGTACGAGCAGTACTTC.

The rearrangement joins TRBV11-2 to TRBJ2-3; 11 bases match TRBD2. With 5 bases clipped from V and 5 bases from J, the junction kept 6 bases outside the gene matches. CDR1 and CDR2 (germline): SGHAT, FQNNGV. This CDR3 is built from 15 residues. The CDR3 DNA reads TGTGCCAGCAGCCCCCCCGGACTAGCGGGAGATACGCAGTATTTT. Translated, it gives CASSPPGLAGDTQYF.

The chain combines TRBV5-1 with TRBJ1-2, with a possible D match to TRBD1 (6 bases). Germline V lookup: CDR1 SGHRS, CDR2 YFSETQ. The CDR3 has 14 amino acids. V dropped 4 bases and J dropped 4 bases, with 14 bases sitting between them. The CDR3 nucleotides are TGCGCCAGCAGCAGCTTTCCAGGGGTCTATGGCTACACCTTC. This translates into CASSSFPGVYGYTF. The whole variable domain, filled in from reference TRBV5-1 and TRBJ1-2, reads KAGVTQTPRYLIKTRGQQVTLSCSPISGHRSVSWYQQTPGQGLQFLFEYFSETQRNKGNFPGRFSGRQFSNSRSEMNVSTLELGDSALYLCASSSFPGVYGYTFGSGTRLTVV.

This clonotype was seen more than once but under ten times. V usage is TRBV5-1 and J usage is TRBJ1-1; TRBD1 is a possible D gene (5 bases). This CDR3 is built from 13 residues. Germline values: CDR1 SGHRS, CDR2 YFSETQ. Trimming cost V 0 bases and J 6 bases, with 9 bases left between them. The CDR3 is CASSLVGGAEAFF. The CDR3 DNA reads TGCGCCAGCAGCTTGGTTGGGGGGGCTGAAGCTTTCTTT.

This clonotype has only a few counts. The chain uses TRBV12-3 or TRBV12-4 and TRBJ2-5; 7 bases fit TRBD2. Germline trimming cut 2 bases from V and 5 bases from J; bases unmatched to any gene: 8. CDR3 length: 15 amino acids. DNA for the CDR3: TGTGCCAGCAGTTTACTTCTAGCGGAGGGGGAGACCCAGTACTTC. Translation gives CASSLLLAEGETQYF.

Only one count was recorded for this clonotype. The chain combines TRBV28 with TRBJ2-2; perhaps TRBD1 as D (6 bases). CDR3 size: 14 residues. Trimming removed 11 bases from V and 0 bases from J, with 13 bases in between. From germline, CDR1 is MDHEN and CDR2 SYDVKM. CDR3 in amino acids: CAGRTVANTGELFF. CDR3 DNA: TGTGCCGGAAGGACAGTCGCGAACACCGGGGAGCTGTTTTTT.